The rows below give T cell receptor beta chains drawn from one sample of a study of T cell changes during pregnancy in multiple sclerosis. The data were produced by immunoSEQ multiplex PCR, yet TCRdb's version contains in-frame clones alone and is incomplete. The data hold about 120,000 clones, with under 95% observed a single time. The sample here was peripheral blood, taken before pregnancy. Receptor source: a female donor with multiple sclerosis, enrolled in a pregnancy study. Both conserved end residues are part of each CDR3. The order of the fields is V gene, J gene, D gene, CDR3 length, CDR3 DNA, CDR3 protein. D genes are given only for firm matches.

TRBV10-3	TRBJ2-1	-	15	TGTGCCATCAGTGACTACGGACTTTCCTACAATGAGCAGTTCTTC	CAISDYGLSYNEQFF
TRBV5-1	TRBJ2-1	-	15	TGCGCCAGCAGCTTAACAGAGAGCTCCTACAATGAGCAGTTCTTC	CASSLTESSYNEQFF
TRBV28	TRBJ2-5	TRBD2	14	TGTGCCAGCAGGGAACTAGCGCCCCAGATGGCCCAGTACTTC	CASRELAPQMAQYF
TRBV28	TRBJ1-3	TRBD1	19	TGTGCCAGCAGCATTGGAATGGGAGCGACAGGGACCCCTGGAAACACCATATATTTT	CASSIGMGATGTPGNTIYF
TRBV19	TRBJ1-6	-	13	TGTGCCAGCAAGCAGGAGGCCCATTCACCCCTCCACTTT	CASKQEAHSPLHF
TRBV11-2	TRBJ2-3	-	12	TGTGCCAGCAGCTTGTTCTCAGATACGCAGTATTTT	CASSLFSDTQYF
TRBV5-1	TRBJ1-1	-	14	TGCGCCAGCAGCTTAGCGCAGTCGAACACTGAAGCTTTCTTT	CASSLAQSNTEAFF
TRBV6-6	TRBJ1-1	TRBD1	16	TGTGCCAGCAGTTCGATTTTACAGGGGAGTGGGACTGAAGCTTTCTTT	CASSSILQGSGTEAFF
TRBV7-2	TRBJ1-2	-	16	TGTGCCAGCAGCCTTAGTGGGGGGGGAAGGGTCTATGGCTACACCTTC	CASSLSGGGRVYGYTF
TRBV5-6	TRBJ1-1	TRBD1	16	TGTGCCAGCAGCTTTAGAACAGGGGAGGAGAACACTGAAGCTTTCTTT	CASSFRTGEENTEAFF
TRBV5-1	TRBJ2-3	TRBD2	15	TGCGCCAGCAGCGCCTCTAGCGGGGGGGCCGATACGCAGTATTTT	CASSASSGGADTQYF
TRBV9	TRBJ1-1	TRBD1	16	TGTGCCAGCAGTGCTCTGGAGACAGGGGTAGGGACTGAAGCTTTCTTT	CASSALETGVGTEAFF
TRBV29-1	TRBJ2-2	-	15	TGCAGCGCCAGAGGGGGGGGAGGGGGCACCGGGGAGCTGTTTTTT	CSARGGGGGTGELFF
TRBV11-2	TRBJ2-2	TRBD2	16	TGTGCCAGCAGCTTAGATAGCGGGGGTCTCACCGGGGAGCTGTTTTTT	CASSLDSGGLTGELFF
TRBV19	TRBJ1-1	-	15	TGTGCCAGTAGTATAGGCGGCGGGGCTGGGAAAAAAGCTTTCTTT	CASSIGGGAGKKAFF
TRBV18	TRBJ2-7	TRBD2	15	TGTGCCAGCTCACCCCTAGCGGACCGAGGGGTCGAGCAGTACTTC	CASSPLADRGVEQYF
TRBV10-3	TRBJ1-6	-	13	TGTGCCACCACGGGGGATTCTAATTCACCCCTCCACTTT	CATTGDSNSPLHF
TRBV5-1	TRBJ1-2	-	15	TGCGCCAGCAGCTTGGTGGGGGGAAAGTTGGAGGGCTACACCTTC	CASSLVGGKLEGYTF
TRBV27	TRBJ2-1	-	19	TGTGCCAGCAGTTCCCAGCCATTCCGGGACACCAACCCATACAATGAGCAGTTCTTC	CASSSQPFRDTNPYNEQFF
TRBV11-2	TRBJ2-1	TRBD2	15	TGTGCCAGCAGCTTAAATAGCGGGAGTAACAATGAGCAGTTCTTC	CASSLNSGSNNEQFF
TRBV7-2	TRBJ2-3	TRBD1	16	TGTGCCAGCAGCTTTGGGGACAGGATTAGCACAGATACGCAGTATTTT	CASSFGDRISTDTQYF